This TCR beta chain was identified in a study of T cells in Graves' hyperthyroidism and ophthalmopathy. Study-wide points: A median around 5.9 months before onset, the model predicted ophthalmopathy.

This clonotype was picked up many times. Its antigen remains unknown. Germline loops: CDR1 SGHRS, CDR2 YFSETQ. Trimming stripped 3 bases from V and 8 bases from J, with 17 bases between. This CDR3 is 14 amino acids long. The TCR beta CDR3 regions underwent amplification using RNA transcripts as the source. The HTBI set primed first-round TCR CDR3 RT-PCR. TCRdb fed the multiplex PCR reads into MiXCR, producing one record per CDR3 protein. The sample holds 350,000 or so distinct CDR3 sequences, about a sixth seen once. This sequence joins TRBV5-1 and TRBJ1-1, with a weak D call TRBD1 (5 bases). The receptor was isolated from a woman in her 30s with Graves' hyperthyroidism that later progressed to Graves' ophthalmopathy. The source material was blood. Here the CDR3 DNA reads TGCGCCAGCAGCTCGGGAGCCGGCAGGGTAGAAGCTTTCTTT. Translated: CASSSGAGRVEAFF.